These 25 T cell receptor beta chains were all obtained from the same sample, sequenced in a study of control samples from healthy donors and cancer patients. Assay: immunoSEQ multiplex PCR; the TCRdb copy retains only in-frame clones and omits some. The sample has just over 80,000 clones; approximately 89% are singletons. The sequencing sample was made of blood. These receptors all come from a man aged 45 to 65 in good health.

This clone was recorded once. This sequence joins TRBV7-9 and TRBJ1-1; the D gene is possibly TRBD1 (5 bases). The V gene lost 1 base and the J gene lost 1 base, with 7 bases spanning the gap. Germline loops: CDR1 SEHNR, CDR2 FQNEAQ (reference sequence). This CDR3 spans 14 amino acids. In DNA, the CDR3 is TGTGCCAGCAGCTTAGTTGGGGGGAACACTGAAGCTTTCTTT. Its translation: CASSLVGGNTEAFF. Combining the CDR3 with reference TRBV7-9 and TRBJ1-1 gives the whole variable domain DTGVSQNPRHKITKRGQNVTFRCDPISEHNRLYWYRQTLGQGPEFLTYFQNEAQLEKSRLLSDRFSAERPKGSFSTLEIQRTEQGDSAMYLCASSLVGGNTEAFFGQGTRLTVV.

This clone was found a few times. This rearrangement joins TRBV7-6 to TRBJ2-3, with D possibly matching TRBD1 (6 bases). The V end was cut by 2 bases, the J end by 1 base, with 13 bases between. The CDR3 runs to 16 residues. Germline assignment: CDR1 SGHVS and CDR2 FNYEAQ. The CDR3 sequence is CASSLLAGVRTDTQYF. The CDR3 DNA sequence: TGTGCCAGCAGCTTATTGGCAGGGGTGCGCACAGATACGCAGTATTTT.

The chain is built from TRBV5-4 and TRBJ1-3; D gene ambiguous. Germline values: CDR1 SGHNT, CDR2 YYREEE (reference sequence). CDR3 length equals 14 residues. Trimming shortened V by 4 bases and J by 2 bases, and 10 bases separated the two germline ends. CDR3 sequence (DNA): TGTGCCAGCAGCCCGGGAGGGCCTGGAAACACCATATATTTT. Translation gives CASSPGGPGNTIYF.

The CDR3 bases are TGCAGCGTCGGCCGAGCAGACACCATATATTTT. This sequence encodes CSVGRADTIYF. The genes are TRBV29-1 and TRBJ1-3; D is unresolved. Per the germline V gene, CDR1 is SQVTM and CDR2 is ANQGSEA. The CDR3 extends over 11 amino acids. Trimming pared 6 bases from V and 8 bases from J, leaving 11 bases between.

The rearrangement joins TRBV5-1 to TRBJ2-7; the match to TRBD2 covers 8 bases. The J segment lost 3 bases and the V segment lost 3 bases, leaving 5 bases of the junction unmatched. CDR3 length: 14 residues. Germline CDR1 is SGHRS and CDR2 is YFSETQ. The CDR3 region has the DNA TGCGCCAGCAGCTCCGGACTAGCCGGCTACGAGCAGTACTTC. Its protein product is CASSSGLAGYEQYF.

The V gene is TRBV6-5, the J gene TRBJ1-2; tentatively, D is TRBD1 (6 bases). Looked up from germline, CDR1 is MNHEY and CDR2 is SVGAGI. Trimming removed 7 bases from V and 6 bases from J, with 15 bases in between. This CDR3 region has 13 residues. The chain's CDR3 is CASKEFRGNGYTF. The CDR3 DNA is TGTGCCAGCAAGGAATTTAGGGGGAATGGCTACACCTTC.

This chain joins TRBV7-9 and TRBJ2-7; D not resolved. The CDR3 totals 12 residues. Germline V gene data show CDR1 as SEHNR and CDR2 as FQNEAQ (reference sequence). The V gene lost 4 bases and the J gene lost 12 bases, with 16 bases spanning the gap. The CDR3 coding sequence is TGTGCCAGCAGCTCGCCCTCCCAGAGGCGGTACTTC. Translation: CASSSPSQRRYF.

The chain links TRBV27 to TRBJ1-2; the match to TRBD1 covers 8 bases. V lost 5 bases and J lost 2; bases outside the gene matches: 7. The CDR3 runs 15 residues. Per the germline V gene, CDR1 is MNHEY and CDR2 is SMNVEV (reference sequence). Written as DNA, the CDR3 is TGTGCCAGCAGTCCTTTGGGACAGGAGAACTATGGCTACACCTTC. This translates into CASSPLGQENYGYTF.

V is TRBV5-1 and J is TRBJ2-7, with D perhaps matching TRBD1 (5 bases). The CDR3 runs 12 residues. Trimming cost V 4 bases and J 3 bases, with 8 bases left between them. Germline V gene lookup returns CDR1 SGHRS and CDR2 YFSETQ. CDR3 DNA: TGCGCCAGCAGCCGTGACAGCTACGAGCAGTACTTC. Encoded protein: CASSRDSYEQYF.

The genes are TRBV5-1 and TRBJ2-6; 7 nucleotides match TRBD1. CDR3 length: 17 residues. J was trimmed by 4 bases and V by 4 bases; bases with no gene match: 11. Looked up from germline, CDR1 is SGHRS and CDR2 is YFSETQ. This CDR3 reads CASSTRIQGSGANVLTF. CDR3 in DNA: TGCGCCAGCAGCACCAGAATACAGGGGAGCGGGGCCAACGTCCTGACTTTC.

This rearrangement joins TRBV29-1 to TRBJ1-3; D is perhaps TRBD1 (5 bases). V gave up 4 bases and J gave up 2 bases, with 12 bases separating them. The CDR3 is made up of 14 amino acids. Germline CDR1 and CDR2: SQVTM and ANQGSEA. This chain's CDR3 is CSVVLDKTGNTIYF. The CDR3 DNA reads TGCAGCGTTGTACTGGACAAGACTGGAAACACCATATATTTT.

This chain uses TRBV7-9 with TRBJ1-6, with D unresolved. This CDR3 is built from 14 residues. The germline V gene has CDR1 SEHNR and CDR2 FQNEAQ (reference sequence). V was cut by 1 base and J by 8 bases, with 9 bases left in between. The CDR3 DNA follows: TGTGCCAGCAGCTTAGGTTGGGGTGATTCACCCCTCCACTTT. This sequence encodes CASSLGWGDSPLHF.

The chain recombines TRBV12-3 or TRBV12-4 with TRBJ2-1; D remains unclear. The CDR3 totals 12 residues. V lost 7 bases, J lost 4 bases, and 8 bases lay in between. Here the CDR3 reads CASTGAYNEQFF. CDR3 bases: TGTGCCAGCACTGGAGCTTACAATGAGCAGTTCTTC.

The genes are TRBV21-1 and TRBJ1-2; the table's D call TRBD1 went unverified against the DNA. TRBV21-1 is given as a pseudogene. The CDR3 totals 12 residues. The CDR3, as DNA: TGTGCCAGCATTTCGGACAGGGGTGGCTACACCTTC. It translates to CASISDRGGYTF.

This chain links TRBV18 with TRBJ1-1, with a weak D call TRBD1 (6 bases). This CDR3 has 15 amino acids. The germline gives CDR1 KGHSH, CDR2 LQKENI. V gave up 0 bases and J gave up 4 bases, with 12 bases separating them. CDR3 residues: CASSPPGAGLTEAFF. The CDR3 region has the DNA TGTGCCAGCTCACCACCGGGGGCAGGTCTCACTGAAGCTTTCTTT. The full variable domain, completed using reference TRBV18 and TRBJ1-1, is NAGVMQNPRHLVRRRGQEARLRCSPMKGHSHVYWYRQLPEEGLKFMVYLQKENIIDESGMPKERFSAEFPKEGPSILRIQQVVRGDSAAYFCASSPPGAGLTEAFFGQGTRLTVV.

The rearrangement uses TRBV4-2 and TRBJ1-6; 7 bases are shared with TRBD1. This CDR3 is built from 16 residues. Germline trimming cut 1 base from V and 7 bases from J; bases unmatched to any gene: 7. The germline CDR1 and CDR2 sequences are LGHNA and YNFKEQ. In nucleotides, the CDR3 is TGTGCCAGCAGCCAAGTTACAGGGGCCGGGAATTCACCCCTCCACTTT. Amino acid sequence: CASSQVTGAGNSPLHF.

The rearrangement uses TRBV5-5 and TRBJ1-5; perhaps TRBD1 as D (6 bases). The CDR3 contains 15 residues. Germline-derived CDR1 and CDR2 are SGHKS and YYEKEE (reference sequence). V was trimmed by 0 bases and J by 3 bases, leaving 10 bases between them. CDR3 loop: CASSLGDRINQPQHF. The CDR3 region has the DNA TGTGCCAGCAGCTTGGGAGACAGGATCAATCAGCCCCAGCATTTT. Using reference TRBV5-5 and TRBJ1-5 for the parts outside the CDR3, the full variable domain is DAGVTQSPTHLIKTRGQQVTLRCSPISGHKSVSWYQQVLGQGPQFIFQYYEKEERGRGNFPDRFSARQFPNYSSELNVNALLLGDSALYLCASSLGDRINQPQHFGDGTRLSIL.

This clone was counted a single time. This rearrangement joins TRBV6-5 to TRBJ1-6; D might be TRBD1 (5 bases). Trimming removed 2 bases at V and 7 bases at J, with 15 bases between. This CDR3 is built from 16 residues. In germline, CDR1 is MNHEY, CDR2 SVGAGI. Here the CDR3 reads CASSYTAGQGNSPLHF. The CDR3 DNA reads as TGTGCCAGCAGTTACACGGCGGGGCAGGGAAATTCACCCCTCCACTTT.

This clone was counted once. The chain recombines TRBV18 with TRBJ2-2; 7 bases match TRBD1. V trimming: 2 bases; J trimming: 3 bases; junction bases outside the gene matches: 9. The CDR3 contains 17 residues. Germline V gives CDR1 KGHSH, CDR2 LQKENI. The CDR3 protein is CASSPDGQARDTGELFF. CDR3 nucleotides: TGTGCCAGCTCACCAGACGGACAGGCGAGGGACACCGGGGAGCTGTTTTTT.

CDR3 sequence: CAWKNQKGLADSYEQYF. The CDR3 DNA reads as TGTGCCTGGAAAAATCAGAAGGGACTAGCGGACTCCTACGAGCAGTACTTC. The gene calls are TRBV30 and TRBJ2-7; 11 bases are a match to TRBD2. This CDR3 has 17 amino acids. Per the germline V gene, CDR1 is GTSNPN and CDR2 is SVGIG (reference sequence). V was pared by 4 bases and J by 0 bases, with 11 bases of the junction left unmatched. The full variable domain, in which reference TRBV30 and TRBJ2-7 provide the parts outside the CDR3, is SQTIHQWPATLVQPVGSPLSLECTVEGTSNPNLYWYRQAAGRGLQLLFYSVGIGQISSEVPQNLSASRPQDRQFILSSKKLLLSDSGFYLCAWKNQKGLADSYEQYFGPGTRLTVT.

The chain uses TRBV18 and TRBJ1-4, with a tentative D call TRBD1 (5 bases). Germline V gene data show CDR1 as KGHSH and CDR2 as LQKENI. This CDR3 spans 13 amino acids. Deletions cut 3 bases from V and 8 bases from J, with 10 bases between. This CDR3 is CASSPRQQEKLFF. The CDR3 nucleotides are TGTGCCAGCTCACCGCGACAGCAGGAAAAACTGTTTTTT.

The genes are TRBV5-8 and TRBJ1-1; D remains unclear. The CDR3 loop spans 16 amino acids. V was trimmed by 2 bases and J by 1 base, leaving 15 bases between them. Germline loops: CDR1 SGHTS, CDR2 YDEGEE. As DNA, the CDR3 is TGTGCCAGCAGCTTTCCCCGAGGGCACGGGAACACTGAAGCTTTCTTT. Its translation is CASSFPRGHGNTEAFF.

This clone has just one count. The genes are TRBV9 and TRBJ2-3; D perhaps matches TRBD1 (6 bases). Deletions cut 2 bases from V and 2 bases from J, with 9 bases between. Germline V CDR1 and CDR2: SGDLS, YYNGEE. The CDR3 is 14 amino acids. As DNA, the CDR3 is TGTGCCAGCAGCGTGACAGGATACACAGATACGCAGTATTTT. It encodes CASSVTGYTDTQYF.

The V gene is TRBV5-8, the J gene TRBJ2-6, with 8 bases matching TRBD1. The CDR3 covers 16 residues. The V gene's germline CDR1 is SGHTS and CDR2 YDEGEE. Trimming took 4 bases from V and 8 from J; bases not matched to a gene: 11. The CDR3 nucleotides are TGTGCCAGCAGCCAGGCCGGACAGGGTCCTTCCAACGTCCTGACTTTC. Its protein product is CASSQAGQGPSNVLTF.

The chain uses TRBV7-9 and TRBJ1-1; D ambiguous. Germline V gives CDR1 SEHNR, CDR2 FQNEAQ (reference sequence). The CDR3 contains 15 residues. Trimming removed 1 base from V and 0 bases from J, with 9 bases in between. CDR3: CASSLEGRLNTEAFF. CDR3 DNA: TGTGCCAGCAGCTTAGAGGGCCGGCTGAACACTGAAGCTTTCTTT.